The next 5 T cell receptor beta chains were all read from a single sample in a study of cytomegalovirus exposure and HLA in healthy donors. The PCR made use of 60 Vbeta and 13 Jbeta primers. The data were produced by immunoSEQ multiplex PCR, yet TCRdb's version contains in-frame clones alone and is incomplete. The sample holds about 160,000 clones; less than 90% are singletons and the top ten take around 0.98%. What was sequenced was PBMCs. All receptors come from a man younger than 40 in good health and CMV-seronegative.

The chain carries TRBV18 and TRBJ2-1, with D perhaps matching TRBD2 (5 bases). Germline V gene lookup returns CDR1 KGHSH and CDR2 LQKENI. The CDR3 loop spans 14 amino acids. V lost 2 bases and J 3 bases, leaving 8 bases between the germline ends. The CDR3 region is CASSPERIYNEQFF. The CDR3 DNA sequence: TGTGCCAGCTCACCAGAGCGGATCTACAATGAGCAGTTCTTC.

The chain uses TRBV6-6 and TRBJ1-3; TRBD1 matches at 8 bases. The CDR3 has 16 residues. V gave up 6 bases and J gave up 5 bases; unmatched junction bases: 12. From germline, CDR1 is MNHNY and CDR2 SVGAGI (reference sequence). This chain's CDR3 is CASSPTIGQGRNTIYF. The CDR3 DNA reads TGTGCCAGCAGCCCGACGATCGGACAGGGAAGAAACACCATATATTTT.

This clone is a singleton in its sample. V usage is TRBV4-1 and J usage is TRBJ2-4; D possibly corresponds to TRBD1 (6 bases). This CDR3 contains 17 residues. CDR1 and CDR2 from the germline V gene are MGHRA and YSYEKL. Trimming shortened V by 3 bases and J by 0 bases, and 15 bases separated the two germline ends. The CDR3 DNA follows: TGCGCCAGCAGCCATAGTGGACAGCCACTAGCCAAAAACATTCAGTACTTC. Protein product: CASSHSGQPLAKNIQYF.

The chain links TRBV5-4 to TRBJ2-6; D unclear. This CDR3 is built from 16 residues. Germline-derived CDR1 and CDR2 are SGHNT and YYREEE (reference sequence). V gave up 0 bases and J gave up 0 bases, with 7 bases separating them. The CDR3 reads CASSLGGTSGANVLTF. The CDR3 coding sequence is TGTGCCAGCAGCTTGGGCGGCACCTCTGGGGCCAACGTCCTGACTTTC.

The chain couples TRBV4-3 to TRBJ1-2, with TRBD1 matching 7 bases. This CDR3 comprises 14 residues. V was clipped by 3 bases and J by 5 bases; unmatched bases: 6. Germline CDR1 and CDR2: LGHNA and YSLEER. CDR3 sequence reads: CASSHATGNYGYTF. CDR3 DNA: TGCGCCAGCAGCCACGCGACAGGGAATTATGGCTACACCTTC.